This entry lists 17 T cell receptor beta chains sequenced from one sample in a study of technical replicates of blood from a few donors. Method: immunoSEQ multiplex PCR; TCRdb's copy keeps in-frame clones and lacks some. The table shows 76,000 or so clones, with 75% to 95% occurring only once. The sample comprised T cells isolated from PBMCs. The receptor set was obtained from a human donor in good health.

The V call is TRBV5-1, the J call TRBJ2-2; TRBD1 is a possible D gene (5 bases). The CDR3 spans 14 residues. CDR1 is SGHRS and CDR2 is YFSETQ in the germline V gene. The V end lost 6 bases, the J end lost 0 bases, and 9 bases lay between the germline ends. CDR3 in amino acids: CASTRGTNTGELFF. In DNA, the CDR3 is TGCGCCAGCACTAGGGGAACGAACACCGGGGAGCTGTTTTTT.

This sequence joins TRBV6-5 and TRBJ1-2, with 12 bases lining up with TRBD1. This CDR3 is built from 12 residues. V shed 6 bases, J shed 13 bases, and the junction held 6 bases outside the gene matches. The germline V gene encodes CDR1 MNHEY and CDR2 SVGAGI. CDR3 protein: CASRGTGGLSTF. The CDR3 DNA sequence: TGTGCCAGCAGAGGGACAGGGGGCTTGTCCACCTTC.

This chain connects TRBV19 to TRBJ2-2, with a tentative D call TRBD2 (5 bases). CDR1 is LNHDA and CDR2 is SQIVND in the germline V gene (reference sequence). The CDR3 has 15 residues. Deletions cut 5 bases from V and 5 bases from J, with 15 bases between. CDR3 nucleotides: TGTGCCAGTAGTCTACTAGGTCCCGGGACCGGGGAGCTGTTTTTT. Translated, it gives CASSLLGPGTGELFF.

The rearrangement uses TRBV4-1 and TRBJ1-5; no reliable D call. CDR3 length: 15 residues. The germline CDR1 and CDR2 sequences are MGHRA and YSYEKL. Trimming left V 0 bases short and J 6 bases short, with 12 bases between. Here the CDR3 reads CASSQDGGSGQPQHF. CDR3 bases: TGCGCCAGCAGCCAAGATGGAGGGAGTGGTCAGCCCCAGCATTTT.

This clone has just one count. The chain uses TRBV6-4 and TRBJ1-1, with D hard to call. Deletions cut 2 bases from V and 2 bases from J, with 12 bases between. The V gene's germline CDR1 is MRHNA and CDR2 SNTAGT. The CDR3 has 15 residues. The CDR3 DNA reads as TGTGCCAGCAGTGACCGGGCGGGATTCAACACTGAAGCTTTCTTT. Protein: CASSDRAGFNTEAFF.

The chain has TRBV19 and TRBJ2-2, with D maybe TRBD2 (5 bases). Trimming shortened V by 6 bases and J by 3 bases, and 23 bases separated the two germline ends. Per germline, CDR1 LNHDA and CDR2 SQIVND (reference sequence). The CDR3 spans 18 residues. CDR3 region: CASSPRGFEEIYTGELFF. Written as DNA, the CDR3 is TGTGCCAGTAGCCCCCGAGGGTTCGAGGAGATTTACACCGGGGAGCTGTTTTTT.

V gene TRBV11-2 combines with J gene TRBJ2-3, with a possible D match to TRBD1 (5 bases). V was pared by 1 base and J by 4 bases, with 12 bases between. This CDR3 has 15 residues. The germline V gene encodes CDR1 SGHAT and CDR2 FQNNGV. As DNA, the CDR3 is TGTGCCAGCAGCTTAGCCTCAGGGATCGCAGATACGCAGTATTTT. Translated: CASSLASGIADTQYF. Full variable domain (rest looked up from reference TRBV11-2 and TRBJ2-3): EAGVAQSPRYKIIEKRQSVAFWCNPISGHATLYWYQQILGQGPKLLIQFQNNGVVDDSQLPKDRFSAERLKGVDSTLKIQPAKLEDSAVYLCASSLASGIADTQYFGPGTRLTVL.

CDR3: CASSLGSGAGGDTQYF. In DNA form, the CDR3 reads TGCGCCAGCAGCTTGGGGTCAGGGGCGGGCGGGGATACGCAGTATTTT. The chain couples TRBV5-1 to TRBJ2-3, with TRBD1 as a possible D gene (6 bases). V was shortened by 0 bases and J by 6 bases, with 17 bases between the two germline ends. The germline gives CDR1 SGHRS, CDR2 YFSETQ. This CDR3 contains 16 residues.

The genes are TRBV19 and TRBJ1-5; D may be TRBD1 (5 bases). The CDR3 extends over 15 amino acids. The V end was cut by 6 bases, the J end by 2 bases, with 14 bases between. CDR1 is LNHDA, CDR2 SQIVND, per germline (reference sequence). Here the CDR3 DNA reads TGTGCCAGTAGCACCGGGACTTCGGGCAATCAGCCCCAGCATTTT. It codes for CASSTGTSGNQPQHF.

In DNA, the CDR3 is TGTGCCAGCACCTCACTGACAGGTGATGAGACCCAGTACTTC. Residues: CASTSLTGDETQYF. The chain employs TRBV2 and TRBJ2-5; tentative D call: TRBD1 (6 bases). V gave up 7 bases and J gave up 5 bases, with 17 bases separating them. Germline-derived CDR1 and CDR2 are SNHLY and FYNNEI. This CDR3 has 14 amino acids.

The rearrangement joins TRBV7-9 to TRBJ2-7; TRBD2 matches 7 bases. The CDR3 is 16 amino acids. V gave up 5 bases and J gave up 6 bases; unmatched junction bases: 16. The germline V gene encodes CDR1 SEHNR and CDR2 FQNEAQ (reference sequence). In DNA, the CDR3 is TGTGCCAGCAGCCAGTCGCCGGGAGGCCCTAACTTCGAGCAGTACTTC. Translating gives CASSQSPGGPNFEQYF.

The chain's CDR3 is CASSATGGSNQPQHF. CDR3 DNA: TGTGCCAGTAGTGCCACAGGGGGCTCTAATCAGCCCCAGCATTTT. The genes are TRBV19 and TRBJ1-5; 9 positions agree with TRBD1. The J segment lost 4 bases and the V segment lost 5 bases, leaving 6 bases of the junction unmatched. The CDR3 has 15 amino acids. Germline V gene sequence: CDR1 LNHDA, CDR2 SQIVND (reference sequence). The entire variable domain, with the rest obtained from reference TRBV19 and TRBJ1-5, is as follows: DGGITQSPKYLFRKEGQNVTLSCEQNLNHDAMYWYRQDPGQGLRLIYYSQIVNDFQKGDIAEGYSVSREKKESFPLTVTSAQKNPTAFYLCASSATGGSNQPQHFGDGTRLSIL.

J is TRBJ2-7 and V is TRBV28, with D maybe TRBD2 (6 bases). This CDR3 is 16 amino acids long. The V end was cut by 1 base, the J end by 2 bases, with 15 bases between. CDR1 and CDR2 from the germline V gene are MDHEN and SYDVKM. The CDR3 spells CASSLSLVGSPYEQYF. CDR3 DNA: TGTGCCAGCAGTTTATCCCTAGTCGGGAGCCCCTACGAGCAGTACTTC.

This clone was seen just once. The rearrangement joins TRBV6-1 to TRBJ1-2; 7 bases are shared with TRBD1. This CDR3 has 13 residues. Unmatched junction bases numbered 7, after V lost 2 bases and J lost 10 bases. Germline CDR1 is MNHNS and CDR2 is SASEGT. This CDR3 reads CASSESTGSDYTF. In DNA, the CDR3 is TGTGCCAGCAGTGAATCGACAGGGTCGGACTACACCTTC.

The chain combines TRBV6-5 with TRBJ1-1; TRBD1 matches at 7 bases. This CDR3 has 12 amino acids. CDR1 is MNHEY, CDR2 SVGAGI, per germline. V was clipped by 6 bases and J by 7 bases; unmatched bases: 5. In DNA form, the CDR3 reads TGTGCCAGCAGGGGGGACAGTAATGAAGCTTTCTTT. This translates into CASRGDSNEAFF.

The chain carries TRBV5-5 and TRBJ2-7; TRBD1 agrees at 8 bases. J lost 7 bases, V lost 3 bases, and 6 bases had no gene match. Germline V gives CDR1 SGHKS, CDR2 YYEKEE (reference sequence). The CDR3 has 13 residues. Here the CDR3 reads CASSWDRPWEQYF. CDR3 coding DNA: TGTGCCAGCAGCTGGGACAGGCCGTGGGAGCAGTACTTC.

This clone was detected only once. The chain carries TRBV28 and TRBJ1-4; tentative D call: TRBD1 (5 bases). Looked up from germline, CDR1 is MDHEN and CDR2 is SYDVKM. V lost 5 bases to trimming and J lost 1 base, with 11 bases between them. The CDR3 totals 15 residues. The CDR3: CASSPRQKTNEKLFF. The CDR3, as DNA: TGTGCCAGCAGTCCCCGACAGAAAACTAATGAAAAACTGTTTTTT.